This entry lists 31 T cell receptor beta chains sequenced from one sample in a study of cytomegalovirus exposure and HLA in healthy donors. This PCR relied on a set of 60 Vbeta primers and 13 Jbeta primers. The data were produced by immunoSEQ multiplex PCR, yet TCRdb's version contains in-frame clones alone and is incomplete. This sample has fewer than 150,000 clones; about 78% occur once, and the top ten carry around 5.8%. Sequenced input: PBMCs. Receptors originate from a woman aged 30 to 39 in good health and CMV-seropositive.

This clone appeared once. J is TRBJ1-1 and V is TRBV27; the match to TRBD1 covers 8 bases. After removal of 3 bases from V and 9 bases from J, the junction contained 6 bases not matched to a gene. Germline V gene sequence: CDR1 MNHEY, CDR2 SMNVEV (reference sequence). This CDR3 comprises 13 residues. This chain's CDR3 is CASSFGTGQQAFF. The CDR3 DNA reads TGTGCCAGCAGTTTCGGGACAGGCCAGCAAGCTTTCTTT.

The gene calls are TRBV7-9 and TRBJ2-1; D may be TRBD1 (6 bases). This CDR3 is 17 amino acids long. V was shortened by 3 bases and J by 0 bases, with 15 bases between the two germline ends. Germline V gene lookup returns CDR1 SEHNR and CDR2 FQNEAQ (reference sequence). The DNA for the CDR3 is TGTGCCAGCAGCTTTTTCAGGACAGTGAGCTCCTACAATGAGCAGTTCTTC. This sequence encodes CASSFFRTVSSYNEQFF.

V usage is TRBV27 and J usage is TRBJ2-1; 7 bases line up with TRBD1. Per the germline V gene, CDR1 is MNHEY and CDR2 is SMNVEV (reference sequence). Trimming took 2 bases from V and 7 from J; bases not matched to a gene: 8. This CDR3 region has 15 residues. This CDR3 reads CASSLVQGVWNEQFF. The CDR3, as DNA: TGTGCCAGCAGTTTAGTGCAGGGGGTCTGGAATGAGCAGTTCTTC.

The chain joins TRBV7-9 to TRBJ2-3, with D possibly TRBD2 on 6 matching bases. V shed 5 bases and J shed 14 bases, with 17 bases lying between them. The germline V gene encodes CDR1 SEHNR and CDR2 FQNEAQ (reference sequence). CDR3 length: 12 amino acids. CDR3 in DNA: TGTGCCAGCAGCCCTCCCGGGACTCTTCTGTATTTT. It specifies CASSPPGTLLYF.

The V gene is TRBV18, the J gene TRBJ2-7, with 7 bases that match TRBD1. V lost 3 bases and J lost 5; bases outside the gene matches: 7. Germline values: CDR1 KGHSH, CDR2 LQKENI. CDR3 length: 14 residues. In DNA, the CDR3 is TGTGCCAGCTCACCGATACTACAGGGGAACGAGCAGTACTTC. As protein: CASSPILQGNEQYF. Together with reference TRBV18 and TRBJ2-7, the CDR3 gives the full variable domain: NAGVMQNPRHLVRRRGQEARLRCSPMKGHSHVYWYRQLPEEGLKFMVYLQKENIIDESGMPKERFSAEFPKEGPSILRIQQVVRGDSAAYFCASSPILQGNEQYFGPGTRLTVT.

Regarding this clone: Relative to the germline gene, one junction end is altered; a read error may explain this. This chain joins TRBV6-1 and TRBJ2-1; TRBD2 matches at 8 bases. The CDR3 length is 13 residues. Germline CDR1 is MNHNS and CDR2 is SASEGT. This CDR3 is CASSEGGLGIGIF. The DNA for the CDR3 is TGTGCCAGCAGTGAAGGGGGACTAGGCATAGGGATCTTC.

This rearrangement joins TRBV18 to TRBJ1-1; D remains ambiguous. Deletions cut 3 bases from V and 11 bases from J, with 10 bases between. Germline CDR1 KGHSH, CDR2 LQKENI. The CDR3 length is 11 residues. The CDR3 sequence is CASSPGLGAFF. The CDR3 DNA is TGTGCCAGCTCACCTGGACTTGGGGCTTTCTTT.

This clone was counted a single time. The chain is built from TRBV10-3 and TRBJ1-2; tentatively, D is TRBD1 (6 bases). The germline V and J ends were trimmed by 6 bases and 0 bases, with 23 bases remaining between them. The CDR3 length is 18 residues. Germline CDR1 reads ENHRY; CDR2 reads SYGVKD. CDR3 coding DNA: TGTGCCATCAGAGACTTTACAGGGCGGGAGAAGGCTAACTATGGCTACACCTTC. It translates to CAIRDFTGREKANYGYTF.

The CDR3 DNA follows: TGCGCCAGCAGCCAAGGGCCTGGGCCTGAAGCTTTCTTT. As protein: CASSQGPGPEAFF. The chain is built from TRBV4-1 and TRBJ1-1; D is unresolved. CDR3 length equals 13 residues. Germline values: CDR1 MGHRA, CDR2 YSYEKL. Deletions cut 1 base from V and 6 bases from J, with 9 bases between.

V is TRBV6-5 and J is TRBJ2-1; TRBD2 matches 15 bases. CDR1 is MNHEY, CDR2 SVGAGI, per germline. The length of the CDR3 is 15 residues. J was trimmed by 7 bases and V by 6 bases; bases with no gene match: 4. Written as DNA, the CDR3 is TGTGCCAGCAGGGGACTAGCGGGGGGTTCTAATGAGCAGTTCTTC. Its protein is CASRGLAGGSNEQFF.

The rearrangement joins TRBV13 to TRBJ2-1, with D possibly matching TRBD1 (6 bases). Trimming shortened V by 5 bases and J by 0 bases, and 14 bases separated the two germline ends. Germline V lookup: CDR1 PRHDT, CDR2 FYEKMQ (reference sequence). The CDR3 totals 16 residues. CDR3 residues: CASSNNRESSYNEQFF. CDR3 bases: TGTGCCAGCAGCAACAACAGGGAGAGCTCCTACAATGAGCAGTTCTTC.

The J gene is TRBJ1-1, the V gene TRBV18; D remains ambiguous. This CDR3 is 13 amino acids long. Germline CDR1 reads KGHSH; CDR2 reads LQKENI. Trimming pared 6 bases from V and 0 bases from J, leaving 8 bases between. This CDR3 reads CASSESVNTEAFF. CDR3 DNA sequence: TGTGCCAGCTCGGAGTCGGTGAACACTGAAGCTTTCTTT.

This clone was seen only a few times. The chain combines TRBV6-5 with TRBJ2-7; D perhaps matches TRBD2 (5 bases). CDR1 is MNHEY and CDR2 is SVGAGI in the germline V gene. The CDR3 contains 13 residues. The V end was cut by 6 bases, the J end by 6 bases, with 15 bases between. For the CDR3, the DNA is TGTGCCAGCAGAAAGGACTCCTCTGGCGAGCAGTACTTC. It is translated as CASRKDSSGEQYF.

The gene calls are TRBV9 and TRBJ1-2, with a weak D call TRBD1 (6 bases). The germline CDR1 and CDR2 sequences are SGDLS and YYNGEE. This CDR3 region has 14 residues. Between the trimmed V and J ends, which lost 0 bases and 5 bases, there was a span of 11 bases. CDR3 protein: CASSVGQEIYGYTF. The CDR3 DNA sequence: TGTGCCAGCAGCGTAGGACAGGAGATATATGGCTACACCTTC.

This clone was found a few times. The chain uses TRBV19 and TRBJ1-6, with D possibly being TRBD1 (5 bases). There are 14 residues in the CDR3. The V end lost 2 bases, the J end lost 7 bases, and 9 bases lay between the germline ends. Germline V gene data show CDR1 as LNHDA and CDR2 as SQIVND (reference sequence). For the CDR3, the DNA is TGTGCCAGTAGTATACAGGGATGGAATTCACCCCTCCACTTT. This sequence encodes CASSIQGWNSPLHF.

J is TRBJ2-7 and V is TRBV6-6, with D hard to call. CDR3 size: 15 residues. Trimming shortened V by 4 bases and J by 0 bases, and 13 bases separated the two germline ends. Germline V lookup: CDR1 MNHNY, CDR2 SVGAGI (reference sequence). This CDR3 is CASSSVVLSSYEQYF. Here the CDR3 DNA reads TGTGCCAGCAGTTCGGTGGTACTGAGCTCCTACGAGCAGTACTTC.

The rearrangement uses TRBV5-1 and TRBJ2-5; 7 bases are a match to TRBD2. The V and J ends lost 3 bases and 2 bases, in that order; junction bases with no gene match: 10. CDR3 length equals 16 residues. Looked up from germline, CDR1 is SGHRS and CDR2 is YFSETQ. This CDR3 reads CASSSQPSGTQETQYF. The CDR3 nucleotides read TGCGCCAGCAGCTCCCAACCTAGCGGAACTCAAGAGACCCAGTACTTC.

The chain has TRBV30 and TRBJ2-4, with no clear D. The length of the CDR3 is 16 residues. V was trimmed by 2 bases and J by 0 bases, leaving 14 bases between them. Germline loops: CDR1 GTSNPN, CDR2 SVGIG (reference sequence). This CDR3 is CAWSTTAELAKNIQYF. The CDR3 nucleotides are TGTGCCTGGAGTACAACAGCCGAACTAGCCAAAAACATTCAGTACTTC. The complete variable domain, with remaining parts taken from reference TRBV30 and TRBJ2-4, reads SQTIHQWPATLVQPVGSPLSLECTVEGTSNPNLYWYRQAAGRGLQLLFYSVGIGQISSEVPQNLSASRPQDRQFILSSKKLLLSDSGFYLCAWSTTAELAKNIQYFGAGTRLSVL.

CDR3 sequence: CASSSTGGGTQYF. CDR3 nucleotide sequence: TGTGCCAGCAGCTCGACAGGGGGGGGTACGCAGTATTTT. The chain combines TRBV7-3 with TRBJ2-3; 9 bases map to TRBD1. Per the germline V gene, CDR1 is SGHTA and CDR2 is FQGTGA. The CDR3 totals 13 residues. The trim removed 4 bases at V and 8 bases at J, leaving 4 bases unmatched.

This chain connects TRBV6-1 to TRBJ1-3, with D unclear. The germline gives CDR1 MNHNS, CDR2 SASEGT. This CDR3 has 15 residues. V lost 3 bases, J lost 3 bases, and 12 bases lay in between. The CDR3 reads CASSEGSYLGNTIYF. The CDR3 nucleotides are TGTGCCAGCAGTGAGGGGAGCTATCTTGGAAACACCATATATTTT.

The rearrangement uses TRBV5-4 and TRBJ2-5; D is perhaps TRBD2 (5 bases). The germline V and J ends were trimmed by 4 bases and 5 bases, with 21 bases remaining between them. The CDR3 has 16 residues. CDR1 and CDR2 (germline): SGHNT, YYREEE (reference sequence). The CDR3 here is CASSHRDFIGVETQYF. As DNA, the CDR3 is TGTGCCAGCAGCCACCGGGATTTTATTGGGGTTGAGACCCAGTACTTC.

The CDR3 loop reads CATRTGDRQPQHF. The CDR3 DNA reads TGTGCCACCCGGACAGGAGATCGTCAGCCCCAGCATTTT. The chain joins TRBV10-3 to TRBJ1-5, with 7 nucleotides matching TRBD1. Germline CDR1 reads ENHRY; CDR2 reads SYGVKD. J gave up 6 bases and V 10 bases, and 9 bases lay outside the gene matches. The CDR3 consists of 13 residues.

This chain links TRBV10-1 with TRBJ2-7; no clear D. The length of the CDR3 is 14 residues. V lost 0 bases and J lost 4, with 10 bases in between. Per germline, CDR1 WNHNN and CDR2 SYGVQD (reference sequence). For the CDR3, the DNA is TGCGCCAGCAGTGAGTCGTTGGCTCCTTACGAGCAGTACTTC. Amino acids: CASSESLAPYEQYF.

The V and J genes are TRBV10-3 and TRBJ2-3; D gene unclear. Trimming stripped 2 bases from V and 5 bases from J, with 11 bases between. The V gene's germline CDR1 is ENHRY and CDR2 SYGVKD. The CDR3 spans 14 residues. In nucleotides, the CDR3 is TGTGCCATCAGTGAGGCGGTTTTACGAGATACGCAGTATTTT. It specifies CAISEAVLRDTQYF.

The chain carries TRBV6-5 and TRBJ1-1; no definite D call. This CDR3 spans 12 amino acids. V lost 6 bases and J 7 bases, leaving 12 bases between the germline ends. CDR1 is MNHEY, CDR2 SVGAGI, per germline. The CDR3 DNA sequence: TGTGCCAGCAGGGTCAATCGGGGTGAAGCTTTCTTT. As protein: CASRVNRGEAFF.

This clone showed up just a few times. The J gene is TRBJ1-1, the V gene TRBV27; TRBD1 aligns across 8 bases. The CDR3 length is 16 residues. Losses at the gene ends were 2 bases for V and 4 bases for J; bases not matched to a gene: 9. Germline CDR1 is MNHEY and CDR2 is SMNVEV (reference sequence). This CDR3 is CASSLAGGMYGTEAFF. DNA for the CDR3: TGTGCCAGCAGTTTAGCAGGGGGCATGTACGGCACTGAAGCTTTCTTT.

CDR3 residues: CASSEGPGYTF. The CDR3 region has the DNA TGTGCCAGCAGTGAGGGGCCAGGCTACACCTTC. The rearrangement uses TRBV25-1 and TRBJ1-2; D is perhaps TRBD1 (5 bases). In germline, CDR1 is MGHDK, CDR2 SYGVNS. The CDR3 loop spans 11 amino acids. V was cut by 3 bases and J by 8 bases, with 7 bases left in between.

This chain uses TRBV5-4 with TRBJ1-2; TRBD1 aligns across 8 bases. Germline V lookup: CDR1 SGHNT, CDR2 YYREEE (reference sequence). The V gene end was trimmed by 7 bases and the J gene end by 2 bases; junction bases not matched to a gene: 10. This CDR3 is built from 15 residues. The CDR3 bases are TGTGCCAGCCTGGGACGTCCAGGGGGCAACTATGGCTACACCTTC. This translates into CASLGRPGGNYGYTF.

This clone occurred a few times. The chain uses TRBV2 and TRBJ2-7; 7 bases are a match to TRBD2. V lost 3 bases to trimming and J lost 0 bases; unmatched junction nucleotides: 5. CDR3 size: 15 residues. CDR1 is SNHLY, CDR2 FYNNEI, per germline. The CDR3 loop is CASSDGGSLSYEQYF. The CDR3 coding sequence is TGTGCCAGCAGTGACGGCGGGAGTCTCTCCTACGAGCAGTACTTC.

CDR3 in amino acids: CASSFPGTGYYGYTF. The CDR3 nucleotides are TGTGCCAGCAGCTTTCCCGGGACAGGATACTATGGCTACACCTTC. The V call is TRBV7-2, the J call TRBJ1-2; 8 bases match TRBD1. CDR1 is SGHTA, CDR2 FQGNSA, per germline. CDR3 length equals 15 residues. Losses at the gene ends were 3 bases for V and 3 bases for J; bases not matched to a gene: 6.

The chain uses TRBV27 and TRBJ1-1; 7 nucleotides match TRBD1. The germline V gene has CDR1 MNHEY and CDR2 SMNVEV (reference sequence). The J segment lost 5 bases and the V segment lost 5 bases, leaving 11 bases of the junction unmatched. The CDR3 loop spans 15 amino acids. As DNA, the CDR3 is TGTGCCAGCAGTCTACGACAGGGAACGTGGACTGAAGCTTTCTTT. Translating it yields CASSLRQGTWTEAFF.